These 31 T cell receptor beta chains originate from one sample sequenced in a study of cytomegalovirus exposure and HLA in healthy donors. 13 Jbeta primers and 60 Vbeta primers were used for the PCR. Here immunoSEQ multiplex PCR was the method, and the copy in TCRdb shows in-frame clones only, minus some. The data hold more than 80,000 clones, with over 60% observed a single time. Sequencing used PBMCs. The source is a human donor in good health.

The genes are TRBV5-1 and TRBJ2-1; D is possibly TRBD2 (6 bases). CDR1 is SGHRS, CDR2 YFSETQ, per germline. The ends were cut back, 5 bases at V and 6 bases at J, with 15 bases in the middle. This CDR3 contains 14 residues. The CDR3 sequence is CASSRERQGNEQFF. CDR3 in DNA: TGCGCCAGCAGTCGGGAGCGCCAGGGCAATGAGCAGTTCTTC.

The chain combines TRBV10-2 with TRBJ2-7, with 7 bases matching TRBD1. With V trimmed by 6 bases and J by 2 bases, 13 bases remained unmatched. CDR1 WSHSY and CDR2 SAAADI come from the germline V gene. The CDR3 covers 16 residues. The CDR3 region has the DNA TGCGCCAGCAGCGATCCCATAGGGGGCGTAACCTACGAGCAGTACTTC. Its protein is CASSDPIGGVTYEQYF.

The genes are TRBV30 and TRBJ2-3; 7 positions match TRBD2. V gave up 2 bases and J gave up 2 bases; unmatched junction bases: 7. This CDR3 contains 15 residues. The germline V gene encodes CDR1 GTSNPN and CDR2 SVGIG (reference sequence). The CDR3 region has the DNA TGTGCCTGGAGTAAGGCTAGCGGACTCACAGATACGCAGTATTTT. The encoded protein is CAWSKASGLTDTQYF.

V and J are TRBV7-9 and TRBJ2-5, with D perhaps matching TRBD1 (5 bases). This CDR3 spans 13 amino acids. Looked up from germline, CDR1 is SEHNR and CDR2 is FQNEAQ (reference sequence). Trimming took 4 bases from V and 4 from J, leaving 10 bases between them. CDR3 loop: CASSSRGPETQYF. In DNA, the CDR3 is TGTGCCAGCAGCTCAAGGGGTCCAGAGACCCAGTACTTC.

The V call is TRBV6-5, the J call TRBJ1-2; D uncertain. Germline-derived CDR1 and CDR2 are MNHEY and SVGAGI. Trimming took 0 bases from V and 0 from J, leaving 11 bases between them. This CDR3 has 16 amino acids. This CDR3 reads CASSYSVPDSNYGYTF. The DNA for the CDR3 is TGTGCCAGCAGTTACTCCGTGCCAGATTCTAACTATGGCTACACCTTC.

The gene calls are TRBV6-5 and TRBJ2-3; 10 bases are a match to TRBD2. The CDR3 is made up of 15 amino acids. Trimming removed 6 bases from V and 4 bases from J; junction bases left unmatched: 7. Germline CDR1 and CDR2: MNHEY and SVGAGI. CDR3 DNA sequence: TGTGCCAGCAGCGTCAGCGGGGGGGCCGCAGATACGCAGTATTTT. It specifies CASSVSGGAADTQYF.

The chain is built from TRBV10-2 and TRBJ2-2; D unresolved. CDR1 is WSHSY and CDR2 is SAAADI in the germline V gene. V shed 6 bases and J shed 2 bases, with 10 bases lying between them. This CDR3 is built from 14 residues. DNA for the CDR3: TGCGCCAGCAGATTACTCGCTAACACCGGGGAGCTGTTTTTT. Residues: CASRLLANTGELFF.

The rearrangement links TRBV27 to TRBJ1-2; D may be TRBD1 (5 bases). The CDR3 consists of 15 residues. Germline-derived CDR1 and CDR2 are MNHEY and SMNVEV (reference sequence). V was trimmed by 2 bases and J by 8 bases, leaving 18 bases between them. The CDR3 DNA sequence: TGTGCCAGCAGTTTAACCCCGGGGGGACTCTGGGGCTACACCTTC. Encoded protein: CASSLTPGGLWGYTF.

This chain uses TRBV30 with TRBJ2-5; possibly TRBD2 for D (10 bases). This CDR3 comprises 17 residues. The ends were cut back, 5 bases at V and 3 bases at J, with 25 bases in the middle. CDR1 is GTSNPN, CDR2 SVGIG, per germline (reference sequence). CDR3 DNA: TGTGCCTGGTCGGACAGGGGTTCAGCGGGAGGGAAAGAGACCCAGTACTTC. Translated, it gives CAWSDRGSAGGKETQYF. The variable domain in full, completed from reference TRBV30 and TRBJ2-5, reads SQTIHQWPATLVQPVGSPLSLECTVEGTSNPNLYWYRQAAGRGLQLLFYSVGIGQISSEVPQNLSASRPQDRQFILSSKKLLLSDSGFYLCAWSDRGSAGGKETQYFGPGTRLLVL.

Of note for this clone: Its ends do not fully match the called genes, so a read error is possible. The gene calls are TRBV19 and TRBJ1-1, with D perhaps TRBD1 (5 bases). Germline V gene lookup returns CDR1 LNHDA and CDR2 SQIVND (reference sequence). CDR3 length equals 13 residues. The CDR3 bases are TGTGCCAGTAGTATAGAGGGGGGAACTGAGGCTTTCTTT. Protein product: CASSIEGGTEAFF.

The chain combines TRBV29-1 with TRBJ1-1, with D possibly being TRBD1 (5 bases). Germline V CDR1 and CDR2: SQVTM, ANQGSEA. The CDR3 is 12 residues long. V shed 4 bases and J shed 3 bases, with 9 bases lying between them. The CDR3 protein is CSVAWGDTEAFF. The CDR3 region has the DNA TGCAGCGTTGCTTGGGGGGACACTGAAGCTTTCTTT.

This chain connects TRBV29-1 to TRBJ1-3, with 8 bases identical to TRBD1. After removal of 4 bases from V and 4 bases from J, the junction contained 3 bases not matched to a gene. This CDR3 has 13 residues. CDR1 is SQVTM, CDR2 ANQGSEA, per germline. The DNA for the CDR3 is TGCAGCGTTGGACAGGGGTTCGGAAACACCATATATTTT. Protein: CSVGQGFGNTIYF. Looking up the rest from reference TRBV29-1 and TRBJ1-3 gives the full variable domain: SAVISQKPSRDICQRGTSLTIQCQVDSQVTMMFWYRQQPGQSLTLIATANQGSEATYESGFVIDKFPISRPNLTFSTLTVSNMSPEDSSIYLCSVGQGFGNTIYFGEGSWLTVV.

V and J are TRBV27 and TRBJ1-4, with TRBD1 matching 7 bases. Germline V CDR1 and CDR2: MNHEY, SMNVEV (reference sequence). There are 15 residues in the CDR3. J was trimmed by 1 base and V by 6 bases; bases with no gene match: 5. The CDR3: CASSPDRVTNEKLFF. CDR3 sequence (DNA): TGTGCCAGCAGCCCCGACAGGGTAACTAATGAAAAACTGTTTTTT.

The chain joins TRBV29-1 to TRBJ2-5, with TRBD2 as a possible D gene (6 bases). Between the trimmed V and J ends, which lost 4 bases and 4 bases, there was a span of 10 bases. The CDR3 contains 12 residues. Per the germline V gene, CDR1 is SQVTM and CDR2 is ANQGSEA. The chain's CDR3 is CSVAPGGETQYF. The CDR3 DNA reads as TGCAGCGTTGCGCCCGGGGGAGAGACCCAGTACTTC.

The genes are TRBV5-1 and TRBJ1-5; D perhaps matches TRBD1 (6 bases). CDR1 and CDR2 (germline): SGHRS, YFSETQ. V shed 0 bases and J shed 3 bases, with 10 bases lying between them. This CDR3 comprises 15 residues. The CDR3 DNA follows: TGCGCCAGCAGCTTGGACAGGGAGCTCAATCAGCCCCAGCATTTT. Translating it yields CASSLDRELNQPQHF.

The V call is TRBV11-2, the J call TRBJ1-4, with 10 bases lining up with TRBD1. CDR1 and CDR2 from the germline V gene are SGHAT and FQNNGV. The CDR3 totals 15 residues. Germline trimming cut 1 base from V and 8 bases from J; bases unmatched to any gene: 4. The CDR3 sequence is CASSLAGTGAEKLFF. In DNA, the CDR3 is TGTGCCAGCAGCTTAGCCGGGACAGGGGCCGAAAAACTGTTTTTT.

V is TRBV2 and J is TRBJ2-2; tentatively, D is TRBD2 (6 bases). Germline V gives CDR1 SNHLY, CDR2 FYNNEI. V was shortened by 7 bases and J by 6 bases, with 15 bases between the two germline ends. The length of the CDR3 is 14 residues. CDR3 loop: CASKEGVGAGELFF. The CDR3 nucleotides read TGTGCCAGCAAGGAGGGCGTCGGGGCCGGGGAGCTGTTTTTT.

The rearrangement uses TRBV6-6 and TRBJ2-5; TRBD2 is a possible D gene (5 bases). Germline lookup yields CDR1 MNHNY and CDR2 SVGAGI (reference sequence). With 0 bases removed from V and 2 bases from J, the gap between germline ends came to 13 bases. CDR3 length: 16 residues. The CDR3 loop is CASSYSELDLQETQYF. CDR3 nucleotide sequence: TGTGCCAGCAGTTACTCCGAGCTGGACTTGCAAGAGACCCAGTACTTC.

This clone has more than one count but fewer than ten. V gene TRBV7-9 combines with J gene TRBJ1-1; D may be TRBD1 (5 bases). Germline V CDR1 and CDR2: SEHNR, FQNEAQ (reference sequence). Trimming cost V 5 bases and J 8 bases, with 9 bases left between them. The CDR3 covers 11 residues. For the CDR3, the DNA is TGTGCCAGCAGCCGGGGGGTAGAAGCTTTCTTT. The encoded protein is CASSRGVEAFF.

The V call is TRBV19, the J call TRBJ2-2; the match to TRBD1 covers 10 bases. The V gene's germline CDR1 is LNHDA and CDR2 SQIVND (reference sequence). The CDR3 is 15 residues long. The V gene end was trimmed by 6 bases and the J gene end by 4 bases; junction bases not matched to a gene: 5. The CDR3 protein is CASSRQGAVTGELFF. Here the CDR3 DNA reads TGTGCCAGTAGCAGACAGGGGGCAGTCACCGGGGAGCTGTTTTTT.

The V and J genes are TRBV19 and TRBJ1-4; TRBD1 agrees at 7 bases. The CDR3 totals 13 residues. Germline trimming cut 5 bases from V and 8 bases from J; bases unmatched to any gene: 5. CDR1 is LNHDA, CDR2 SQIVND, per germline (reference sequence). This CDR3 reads CASSEQGREKLFF. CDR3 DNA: TGTGCCAGTAGTGAACAGGGGCGCGAAAAACTGTTTTTT.

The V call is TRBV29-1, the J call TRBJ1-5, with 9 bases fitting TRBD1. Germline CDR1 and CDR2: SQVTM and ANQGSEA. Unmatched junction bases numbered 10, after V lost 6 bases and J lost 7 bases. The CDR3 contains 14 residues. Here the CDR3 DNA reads TGCAGCGTGAGGACACAGGGGGCAGGGCAGCCCCAGCATTTT. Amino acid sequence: CSVRTQGAGQPQHF.

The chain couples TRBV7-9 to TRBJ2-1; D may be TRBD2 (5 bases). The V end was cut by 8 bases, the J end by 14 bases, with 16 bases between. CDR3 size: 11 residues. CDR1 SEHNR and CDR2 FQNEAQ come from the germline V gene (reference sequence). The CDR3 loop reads CASGGGPLEFF. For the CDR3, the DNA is TGTGCCAGCGGTGGAGGACCACTTGAGTTCTTC.

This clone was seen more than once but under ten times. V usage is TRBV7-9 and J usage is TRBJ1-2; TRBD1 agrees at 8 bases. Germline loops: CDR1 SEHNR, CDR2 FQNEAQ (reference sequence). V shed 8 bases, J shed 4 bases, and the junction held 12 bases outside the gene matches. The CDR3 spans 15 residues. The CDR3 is CASSLSTGVGYGYTF. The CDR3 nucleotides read TGTGCCAGCTCTCTGTCGACAGGGGTCGGCTATGGCTACACCTTC.

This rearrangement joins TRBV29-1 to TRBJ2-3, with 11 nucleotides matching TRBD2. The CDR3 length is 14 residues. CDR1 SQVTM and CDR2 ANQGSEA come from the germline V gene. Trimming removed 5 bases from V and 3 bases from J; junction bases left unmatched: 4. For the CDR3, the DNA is TGCAGCGTTTCACTAGCGGGAGAGACAGATACGCAGTATTTT. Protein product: CSVSLAGETDTQYF.

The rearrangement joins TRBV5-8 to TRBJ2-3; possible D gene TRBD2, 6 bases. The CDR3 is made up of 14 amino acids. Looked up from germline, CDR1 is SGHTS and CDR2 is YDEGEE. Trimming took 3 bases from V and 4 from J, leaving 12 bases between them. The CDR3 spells CASSWELAPDTQYF. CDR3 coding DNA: TGTGCCAGCAGCTGGGAGCTAGCGCCAGATACGCAGTATTTT.

The CDR3 here is CASSIRSGQGGSGAQYF. Written as DNA, the CDR3 is TGTGCCAGTAGTATCAGGTCGGGCCAGGGTGGGTCCGGCGCGCAGTATTTT. The chain joins TRBV19 to TRBJ2-3; perhaps TRBD1 as D (5 bases). Germline values: CDR1 LNHDA, CDR2 SQIVND (reference sequence). The CDR3 length is 17 residues. V shed 3 bases and J shed 10 bases, with 26 bases lying between them. Together with reference TRBV19 and TRBJ2-3, the CDR3 gives the full variable domain: DGGITQSPKYLFRKEGQNVTLSCEQNLNHDAMYWYRQDPGQGLRLIYYSQIVNDFQKGDIAEGYSVSREKKESFPLTVTSAQKNPTAFYLCASSIRSGQGGSGAQYFGPGTRLTVL.

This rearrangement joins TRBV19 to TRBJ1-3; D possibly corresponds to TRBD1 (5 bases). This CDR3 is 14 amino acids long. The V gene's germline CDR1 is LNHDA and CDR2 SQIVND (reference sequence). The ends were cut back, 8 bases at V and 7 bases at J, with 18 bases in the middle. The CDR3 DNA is TGTGCCAGTTCTGACAGAACGATTTTGAACACCATATATTTT. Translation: CASSDRTILNTIYF.

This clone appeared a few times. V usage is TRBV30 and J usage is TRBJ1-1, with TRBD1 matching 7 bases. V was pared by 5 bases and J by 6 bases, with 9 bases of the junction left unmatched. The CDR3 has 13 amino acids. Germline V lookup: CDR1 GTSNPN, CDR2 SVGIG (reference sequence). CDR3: CAWDRTGTAEAFF. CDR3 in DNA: TGTGCCTGGGATCGGACAGGAACAGCTGAAGCTTTCTTT.

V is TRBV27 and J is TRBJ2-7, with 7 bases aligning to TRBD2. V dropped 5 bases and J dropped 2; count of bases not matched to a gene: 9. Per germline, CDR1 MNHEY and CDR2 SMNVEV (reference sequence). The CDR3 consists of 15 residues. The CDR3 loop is CASSPERGSTYEQYF. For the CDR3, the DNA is TGTGCCAGCAGTCCCGAGCGGGGAAGCACCTACGAGCAGTACTTC.

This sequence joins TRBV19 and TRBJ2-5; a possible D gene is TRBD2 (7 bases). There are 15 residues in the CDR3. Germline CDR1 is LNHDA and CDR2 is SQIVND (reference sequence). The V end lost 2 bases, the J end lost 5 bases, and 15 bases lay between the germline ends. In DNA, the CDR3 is TGTGCCAGTAGTATATTTTCGGGGGGCCTTGAGACCCAGTACTTC. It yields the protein CASSIFSGGLETQYF.